Listed below are T cell receptor beta chains from one sample, sequenced in a study of esophageal squamous cell carcinoma under preoperative chemotherapy. TCRdb passed the PCR reads through MiXCR, listing each CDR3 protein once. The sample contains about 15,000 distinct CDR3 sequences, roughly 66% of which appear only once. Sample acquisition took place from a patient given preoperative chemotherapy. These receptors were taken from a human donor with esophageal squamous cell carcinoma. The donor label of this sample is uncertain. CDR3s include the opening cysteine and the closing phenylalanine or tryptophan. D genes are given only for firm matches. Size is omitted from some rows. Given values are once, few, many or a class for expanded clones.

d_call: TRBD2
clone_size: -
j_call: TRBJ2-1
v_call: TRBV6-1
cdr3_aa: CASSEFLLAGPYNEQFF
cdr3_nt: TGTGCCAGCAGTGAATTCCTACTAGCGGGACCCTACAATGAGCAGTTCTTC

d_call: TRBD2
clone_size: -
j_call: TRBJ2-3
v_call: TRBV6-1
cdr3_aa: CASGGAGGRGEETQYF
cdr3_nt: TGTGCCAGCGGGGGAGCGGGGGGACGGGGGGAAGAGACGCAGTATTTT

d_call: TRBD1
clone_size: few
j_call: TRBJ1-1
v_call: TRBV10-1
cdr3_aa: CASSARDRINTEAFF
cdr3_nt: TGCGCCAGCAGTGCAAGGGACAGGATAAACACTGAAGCTTTCTTT

d_call: TRBD2
clone_size: -
j_call: TRBJ2-2
v_call: TRBV10-1
cdr3_aa: CASSELAGGAGELFF
cdr3_nt: TGCGCCAGCAGTGAGCTAGCGGGAGGGGCCGGGGAGCTGTTTTTT

d_call: TRBD2
clone_size: -
j_call: TRBJ2-4
v_call: TRBV6-1
cdr3_aa: CASRGSGGSNPETQYF
cdr3_nt: TGTGCCAGCAGGGGGTCGGGGGGGTCTAACCCAGAGACGCAGTACTTT

d_call: -
clone_size: -
j_call: TRBJ2-2
v_call: TRBV12-3/TRBV12-4
cdr3_aa: CASRMRNLDTGELFF
cdr3_nt: TGTGCCAGCAGGATGAGAAATCTGGACACCGGGGAGCTGTTTTTT

d_call: -
clone_size: -
j_call: TRBJ2-3
v_call: TRBV6-4
cdr3_aa: CASRESWGKDTQYF
cdr3_nt: TGTGCCAGCAGGGAGAGCTGGGGGAAGGACACTCAGTATTTT

d_call: TRBD1
clone_size: -
j_call: TRBJ2-4
v_call: TRBV6-8
cdr3_aa: CRSRGQGAKNTQYF
cdr3_nt: TGCCGCAGCAGGGGGCAGGGAGCCAAAAACACGCAGTATTTC

d_call: -
clone_size: few
j_call: TRBJ2-1
v_call: TRBV6-2/TRBV6-3
cdr3_aa: CASSPLSNEQFF
cdr3_nt: TGTGCCAGCAGTCCCCTGAGCAATGAGCAGTTCTTC

d_call: -
clone_size: -
j_call: TRBJ2-3
v_call: TRBV6-1
cdr3_aa: CGGNAGGTQYF
cdr3_nt: TGTGGCGGCAACGCCGGAGGCACGCAGTATTTC

d_call: -
clone_size: -
j_call: TRBJ2-3
v_call: TRBV4-3
cdr3_aa: CASSQDQRGTPNTQYF
cdr3_nt: TGCGCCAGCAGCCAAGATCAACGTGGGACACCTAATACGCAGTATTTT

d_call: -
clone_size: -
j_call: TRBJ2-7
v_call: TRBV7-2
cdr3_aa: CASSLLNEQYF
cdr3_nt: TGTGCCAGCAGCTTATTGAACGAGCAGTACTTC

d_call: -
clone_size: -
j_call: TRBJ2-5
v_call: TRBV10-3
cdr3_aa: CAGGGGQEGDTQYF
cdr3_nt: TGTGCGGGGGGCGGGGGACAGGAAGGGGACACTCAGTACTTC

d_call: TRBD2
clone_size: few
j_call: TRBJ2-2
v_call: TRBV3-1
cdr3_aa: CASSGTSDLWGNTGELFF
cdr3_nt: TGTGCCAGCAGCGGTACTAGCGATCTATGGGGAAACACCGGGGAGCTGTTTTTT

d_call: -
clone_size: once
j_call: TRBJ2-3
v_call: TRBV6-1
cdr3_aa: CASRGRGAGTTDTQYF
cdr3_nt: TGTGCCAGCAGGGGGCGTGGGGCAGGTACCACAGATACCCAGTATTTC

d_call: -
clone_size: few
j_call: TRBJ1-6
v_call: TRBV6-1
cdr3_aa: CASSGLTGGNSPLHF
cdr3_nt: TGTGCCAGCAGTGGACTCACCGGTGGGAATTCACCCCTCCACTTT

d_call: -
clone_size: -
j_call: TRBJ2-1
v_call: TRBV6-5
cdr3_aa: CASSYDRGRSYNEQFF
cdr3_nt: TGTGCCAGCAGTTATGACCGGGGGCGATCCTACAATGAGCAGTTCTTC

d_call: -
clone_size: -
j_call: TRBJ2-6
v_call: TRBV6-5
cdr3_aa: CASTWTVPWAYVKTF
cdr3_nt: TGTGCCAGCACTTGGACAGTCCCGTGGGCCTACGTGAAGACCTTC

d_call: -
clone_size: medium-sized
j_call: TRBJ2-2
v_call: TRBV10-1
cdr3_aa: CASGRATGELFF
cdr3_nt: TGCGCCAGCGGCAGGGCCACCGGGGAGCTGTTTTTT

d_call: -
clone_size: many
j_call: TRBJ2-3
v_call: TRBV7-2
cdr3_aa: CASSFESTDTQYF
cdr3_nt: TGTGCCAGCAGCTTCGAAAGCACAGATACGCAGTATTTT

d_call: -
clone_size: -
j_call: TRBJ2-5
v_call: TRBV6-1
cdr3_aa: CASSDDKGGHVKTQYF
cdr3_nt: TGTGCCAGCAGTGATGACAAGGGGGGACACGTAAAGACCCAGTACTTC

d_call: TRBD1
clone_size: -
j_call: TRBJ2-1
v_call: TRBV12-5
cdr3_aa: CASGPGTGTIRETQFF
cdr3_nt: TGTGCTAGTGGGCCCGGGACAGGGACAATCAGAGAGACCCAGTTCTTC

d_call: TRBD2
clone_size: -
j_call: TRBJ2-1
v_call: TRBV6-1
cdr3_aa: CASSEVRTSNEQFF
cdr3_nt: TGTGCCAGCAGTGAAGTCAGGACTAGTAATGAGCAGTTCTTC

d_call: -
clone_size: -
j_call: TRBJ2-7
v_call: TRBV6-5
cdr3_aa: CASSYSSGTEQYF
cdr3_nt: TGTGCCAGCAGTTACTCGAGTGGGACTGAGCAGTACTTC

d_call: TRBD2
clone_size: few
j_call: TRBJ2-3
v_call: TRBV20-1
cdr3_aa: CSAGRGGLDTQYF
cdr3_nt: TGCAGTGCCGGACGGGGGGGCTTGGATACGCAGTATTTT

d_call: -
clone_size: many
j_call: TRBJ2-5
v_call: TRBV6-5
cdr3_aa: CASSYQGGEETQYF
cdr3_nt: TGTGCCAGCAGTTACCAAGGCGGGGAAGAGACCCAGTACTTC

d_call: TRBD1
clone_size: -
j_call: TRBJ2-7
v_call: TRBV10-3
cdr3_aa: CASLGTGGGYEQYF
cdr3_nt: TGTGCCTCGCTCGGGACAGGGGGCGGGTACGAGCAGTACTTC

d_call: TRBD2
clone_size: -
j_call: TRBJ2-7
v_call: TRBV7-2
cdr3_aa: CARGLGAGDPDTQYF
cdr3_nt: TGTGCCAGGGGGTTAGGGGCGGGGGACCCAGATACGCAGTACTTC

d_call: -
clone_size: once
j_call: TRBJ2-3
v_call: TRBV6-1
cdr3_aa: CASSLGLSTGKQYF
cdr3_nt: TGTGCCAGCAGCCTGGGACTCAGCACAGGTAAGCAGTATTTT

d_call: TRBD1
clone_size: few
j_call: TRBJ2-7
v_call: TRBV6-5
cdr3_aa: CASSYPGQGVYEQYF
cdr3_nt: TGTGCCAGCAGTTACCCGGGACAGGGGGTTTACGAGCAGTACTTC

d_call: TRBD1
clone_size: -
j_call: TRBJ2-7
v_call: TRBV6-1
cdr3_aa: CASSLGDSSYEQYF
cdr3_nt: TGTGCCAGCAGTCTGGGGGACAGCTCCTACGAGCAGTACTTC

d_call: -
clone_size: -
j_call: TRBJ2-4
v_call: TRBV6-1
cdr3_aa: CASSGKGGGAKNTQYF
cdr3_nt: TGTGCCAGCAGCGGCAAGGGGGGGGGAGCCAAAAACACTCAGTACTTT

d_call: -
clone_size: -
j_call: TRBJ1-2
v_call: TRBV6-4
cdr3_aa: CASSDSLGIGYTF
cdr3_nt: TGTGCCAGCAGTGACTCGTTGGGAATCGGCTACACCTTC

d_call: -
clone_size: once
j_call: TRBJ2-3
v_call: TRBV7-2
cdr3_aa: CASSSTGQAIKDMQYF
cdr3_nt: TGTGCCAGCAGCTCAACGGGCCAGGCGATAAAAGATATGCAGTATTTT

d_call: -
clone_size: -
j_call: TRBJ2-5
v_call: TRBV5-1
cdr3_aa: CASSFKETQYF
cdr3_nt: TGCGCCAGCAGCTTTAAAGAGACCCAGTACTTC